This T cell receptor (beta chain) was obtained from a study of CD8 T cells in ankylosing spondylitis. Study-level points and caveats: Within ankylosing spondylitis blood, a TCR beta motif made up of several highly homologous variants appeared to be characteristic. Matched ankylosing spondylitis synovial fluid reportedly contained a significantly enriched population of disease-linked clones.

A remark on this clonotype: Its antigen is as yet unknown.

Per the germline V gene, CDR1 is SEHNR and CDR2 is FQNEAQ (reference sequence). Trimming stripped 10 bases from V and 5 bases from J, with 8 bases between. This CDR3 spans 10 amino acids. Researchers built TCR beta libraries using quantitative 5'-RACE with molecular barcodes. TCRdb ran MiXCR on the 5' RACE reads and lists one entry per CDR3 protein. The sample shows 130,000 or so distinct CDR3 sequences, approximately 10% of them seen only once. The sequencing sample was made of blood, either unsorted or a sorted T cell fraction (not recorded which). This TCR was recovered from a female donor with ankylosing spondylitis or in good health (not recorded which). This sequence joins TRBV7-9 and TRBJ1-2, with D hard to call. The CDR3 is CAIPGYGYTF. The CDR3 bases are TGTGCCATCCCCGGGTATGGCTACACCTTC.